These 8 T cell receptor beta chains were sequenced from one sample in a study of blood T cell repertoires in COVID-19. The method was immunoSEQ multiplex PCR; TCRdb's version includes in-frame clones alone and lacks a portion of them. The table has tens of thousands of clones, roughly 80% seen once. The sample taken for sequencing was peripheral blood. Every receptor here comes from an elderly woman with active or convalescent COVID-19.

The rearrangement links TRBV19 to TRBJ1-1; tentative D call: TRBD1 (6 bases). This CDR3 contains 17 residues. V was trimmed by 8 bases and J by 0 bases, leaving 22 bases between them. Germline CDR1 reads LNHDA; CDR2 reads SQIVND (reference sequence). The CDR3 region has the DNA TGTGCCAGTGAACCAAACAGGGTGGCGCGGATGAACACTGAAGCTTTCTTT. Protein product: CASEPNRVARMNTEAFF.

This sequence joins TRBV7-2 and TRBJ2-3; TRBD2 aligns across 15 bases. V was clipped by 4 bases and J by 4 bases; unmatched bases: 3. The CDR3 sequence is 16 residues long. Germline CDR1 and CDR2: SGHTA and FQGNSA. CDR3 bases: TGTGCCAGCAGCTGGGGACTAGCGGGAGGCCCAGATACGCAGTATTTT. Its protein product is CASSWGLAGGPDTQYF.

J is TRBJ2-1 and V is TRBV7-9; TRBD2 is a possible D gene (5 bases). V was trimmed by 0 bases and J by 3 bases, leaving 9 bases between them. This CDR3 has 15 amino acids. In germline, CDR1 is SEHNR, CDR2 FQNEAQ (reference sequence). CDR3 DNA: TGTGCCAGCAGCTTAGCGGGCGGGTACTACAATGAGCAGTTCTTC. This translates into CASSLAGGYYNEQFF.

The chain joins TRBV28 to TRBJ1-2; a possible D gene is TRBD1 (6 bases). The CDR3 runs 14 residues. Germline V CDR1 and CDR2: MDHEN, SYDVKM. The V gene lost 6 bases and the J gene lost 6 bases, with 17 bases spanning the gap. CDR3 sequence (DNA): TGTGCCAGCAGCCCGCGGACAGCTTCAAATGGCTACACCTTC. This gives the protein CASSPRTASNGYTF.

The V call is TRBV6-1, the J call TRBJ2-7, with D unclear. V was pared by 3 bases and J by 3 bases, with 9 bases between. The germline gives CDR1 MNHNS, CDR2 SASEGT. This CDR3 region has 13 residues. For the CDR3, the DNA is TGTGCCAGCAGTGAGGTGGCAATCTACGAGCAGTACTTC. Its protein product is CASSEVAIYEQYF.

This chain uses TRBV6-5 with TRBJ2-2, with TRBD1 identical over 9 bases. This CDR3 is 15 amino acids long. Germline trimming cut 6 bases from V and 5 bases from J; bases unmatched to any gene: 7. Germline V CDR1 and CDR2: MNHEY, SVGAGI. CDR3 nucleotide sequence: TGTGCCAGCAGCCCGGGGGACAGGGTAACCGGGGAGCTGTTTTTT. Its translation is CASSPGDRVTGELFF.

The gene calls are TRBV28 and TRBJ1-5; 7 bases agree with TRBD1. V shed 4 bases and J 5 bases; nucleotides not matched to a gene: 8. The CDR3 runs to 15 residues. The germline gives CDR1 MDHEN, CDR2 SYDVKM. Here the CDR3 reads CASSSGGTVDQPQHF. The CDR3, as DNA: TGTGCCAGCAGTTCGGGCGGGACAGTAGATCAGCCCCAGCATTTT.

The V call is TRBV10-2, the J call TRBJ1-1, with D possibly TRBD1 on 5 matching bases. The germline V gene has CDR1 WSHSY and CDR2 SAAADI. V lost 3 bases, J lost 6 bases, and 17 bases lay in between. This CDR3 contains 15 residues. CDR3 region: CASSEETGVWPEAFF. In nucleotides, the CDR3 is TGCGCCAGCAGTGAAGAAACGGGGGTCTGGCCTGAAGCTTTCTTT.